These 20 T cell receptor beta chains share one sample of origin, sequenced in a study of blood T cell repertoires in COVID-19. TCRdb's table, derived via immunoSEQ multiplex PCR, lists solely in-frame clones and lacks some. This sample yields around 400,000 clones, of which more than 80% are seen a single time; more than 0.95% belongs to the top ten. Sequencing used peripheral blood. The source of these receptors is a man in his forties with acute or convalescent COVID-19.

The chain has TRBV27 and TRBJ1-1; 7 bases are a match to TRBD1. The CDR3 consists of 15 residues. The V gene end was trimmed by 5 bases and the J gene end by 1 base; junction bases not matched to a gene: 7. In germline, CDR1 is MNHEY, CDR2 SMNVEV (reference sequence). The CDR3 spells CASSKRTGPNTEAFF. The CDR3 DNA is TGTGCCAGCAGTAAGAGGACAGGACCGAACACTGAAGCTTTCTTT.

The J gene is TRBJ2-2, the V gene TRBV9, with 12 nucleotides matching TRBD1. The germline CDR1 and CDR2 sequences are SGDLS and YYNGEE. V gave up 3 bases and J gave up 4 bases; unmatched junction bases: 7. The CDR3 sequence is 17 residues long. The CDR3 loop reads CASSADGTGGVTGELFF. DNA for the CDR3: TGTGCCAGCAGCGCAGACGGGACAGGGGGCGTCACCGGGGAGCTGTTTTTT.

Comment on this clone: Distinct nucleotide sequences in the sample also encode this CDR3. This rearrangement joins TRBV19 to TRBJ1-1; weak D call: TRBD1 (6 bases). This CDR3 is 13 amino acids long. CDR1 is LNHDA, CDR2 SQIVND, per germline (reference sequence). The germline V and J ends were trimmed by 3 bases and 7 bases, with 12 bases remaining between them. The CDR3 sequence: CASSINRESEAFF. DNA for the CDR3: TGTGCCAGTAGTATTAACAGGGAAAGTGAAGCTTTCTTT.

This chain connects TRBV14 to TRBJ1-1; TRBD1 matches at 9 bases. After removal of 1 base from V and 4 bases from J, the junction contained 4 bases not matched to a gene. The CDR3 has 15 residues. CDR1 and CDR2 from the germline V gene are SGHDN and FVKESK. The CDR3 is CASSQGQGESTEAFF. The CDR3 DNA follows: TGTGCCAGCAGCCAAGGACAGGGGGAAAGCACTGAAGCTTTCTTT.

The chain employs TRBV7-9 and TRBJ1-1; the D is unclear. The length of the CDR3 is 10 residues. Between the trimmed V and J ends, which lost 10 bases and 5 bases, there was a span of 8 bases. Germline lookup yields CDR1 SEHNR and CDR2 FQNEAQ (reference sequence). The CDR3 spells CAIGLTEAFF. The CDR3, as DNA: TGTGCCATTGGGCTGACTGAAGCTTTCTTT.

This rearrangement joins TRBV11-1 to TRBJ2-3, with TRBD2 identical over 7 bases. CDR3 length: 14 amino acids. Trimming removed 6 bases from V and 0 bases from J; junction bases left unmatched: 3. CDR1 and CDR2 from the germline V gene are SGHAT and FQDESV (reference sequence). The CDR3 sequence is CASSLGGSTDTQYF. In nucleotides, the CDR3 is TGTGCCAGCAGTTTGGGGGGGAGCACAGATACGCAGTATTTT.

V is TRBV27 and J is TRBJ2-2; 12 nucleotides match TRBD1. The J segment lost 5 bases and the V segment lost 6 bases, leaving 10 bases of the junction unmatched. CDR3 size: 17 residues. Germline CDR1 is MNHEY and CDR2 is SMNVEV (reference sequence). Here the CDR3 DNA reads TGTGCCAGCAGGGGAACCGGGACAGGGGGCGCGACCGGGGAGCTGTTTTTT. The encoded protein is CASRGTGTGGATGELFF.

This chain uses TRBV28 with TRBJ1-6; TRBD1 matches at 10 bases. Germline V gene lookup returns CDR1 MDHEN and CDR2 SYDVKM. This CDR3 is built from 16 residues. V trimming: 6 bases; J trimming: 9 bases; junction bases outside the gene matches: 11. The CDR3 loop reads CASSQPPGQGSSPLHF. As DNA, the CDR3 is TGTGCCAGCAGCCAACCCCCGGGACAGGGGAGTTCACCCCTCCACTTT.

The chain employs TRBV6-4 and TRBJ1-1, with a weak D call TRBD1 (5 bases). The CDR3 consists of 15 residues. The V end was cut by 3 bases, the J end by 1 base, with 12 bases between. Germline-derived CDR1 and CDR2 are MRHNA and SNTAGT. The CDR3: CASSEGESPNTEAFF. The CDR3 DNA sequence: TGTGCCAGCAGTGAAGGGGAATCGCCGAACACTGAAGCTTTCTTT.

The chain joins TRBV24-1 to TRBJ2-2; D remains ambiguous. Germline V lookup: CDR1 KGHDR, CDR2 SFDVKD. Deletions cut 6 bases from V and 4 bases from J, with 8 bases between. This CDR3 spans 13 amino acids. In nucleotides, the CDR3 is TGTGCCACCAGTAGACACAGCACCGGGGAGCTGTTTTTT. Its translation: CATSRHSTGELFF.

Here the CDR3 reads CASTWGASGEADTQYF. CDR3 bases: TGTGCCAGCACTTGGGGCGCTAGCGGGGAGGCAGATACGCAGTATTTT. The rearrangement joins TRBV2 to TRBJ2-3, with 9 bases that match TRBD2. V lost 7 bases, J lost 4 bases, and 12 bases stayed unmatched. Germline CDR1 and CDR2: SNHLY and FYNNEI. The length of the CDR3 is 16 residues.

The chain employs TRBV5-1 and TRBJ1-5; D unresolved. This CDR3 has 14 amino acids. V was trimmed by 10 bases and J by 4 bases, leaving 18 bases between them. Germline CDR1 reads SGHRS; CDR2 reads YFSETQ. CDR3 loop: CASRRAPGNQPQHF. DNA for the CDR3: TGCGCCTCCAGGAGGGCCCCCGGTAATCAGCCCCAGCATTTT.

The CDR3 DNA follows: TGTGCCAGCAGCGTATGGCTGAACACAGATACGCAGTATTTT. It translates to CASSVWLNTDTQYF. The chain carries TRBV9 and TRBJ2-3; D remains ambiguous. From germline, CDR1 is SGDLS and CDR2 YYNGEE. Trimming removed 1 base at V and 2 bases at J, with 8 bases between. The CDR3 extends over 14 amino acids.

This sequence joins TRBV5-1 and TRBJ2-7; 7 bases match TRBD1. The CDR3 consists of 14 residues. Germline trimming cut 4 bases from V and 2 bases from J; bases unmatched to any gene: 6. From germline, CDR1 is SGHRS and CDR2 YFSETQ. The CDR3 region has the DNA TGCGCCAGCAGCCAACCCGGACAGGCCTACGAGCAGTACTTC. This codes for CASSQPGQAYEQYF. Full variable domain (missing parts from reference TRBV5-1 and TRBJ2-7): KAGVTQTPRYLIKTRGQQVTLSCSPISGHRSVSWYQQTPGQGLQFLFEYFSETQRNKGNFPGRFSGRQFSNSRSEMNVSTLELGDSALYLCASSQPGQAYEQYFGPGTRLTVT.

The chain joins TRBV6-1 to TRBJ2-2, with a possible D match to TRBD1 (5 bases). Per germline, CDR1 MNHNS and CDR2 SASEGT. The CDR3 loop spans 15 amino acids. The V and J ends lost 3 bases and 4 bases respectively, with 12 bases between them. The CDR3 DNA follows: TGTGCCAGCAGTGATGACAGTGGAAGCACCGGGGAGCTGTTTTTT. Encoded protein: CASSDDSGSTGELFF.

This chain connects TRBV6-5 to TRBJ2-1, with 8 nucleotides matching TRBD2. Per germline, CDR1 MNHEY and CDR2 SVGAGI. Unmatched junction bases numbered 7, after V lost 5 bases and J lost 7 bases. CDR3 length: 14 residues. The CDR3 nucleotides are TGTGCCAGCAGTCCGACCGGGACTAGGAATGAGCAGTTCTTC. It is translated as CASSPTGTRNEQFF.

The chain links TRBV30 to TRBJ2-7; D gene ambiguous. Trimming stripped 0 bases from V and 0 bases from J, with 12 bases between. Per germline, CDR1 GTSNPN and CDR2 SVGIG (reference sequence). This CDR3 is built from 15 residues. DNA of the CDR3: TGTGCCTGGAGTGTAATTTATGGTAGCTCCTACGAGCAGTACTTC. It encodes CAWSVIYGSSYEQYF.

V usage is TRBV7-8 and J usage is TRBJ1-2, with D hard to call. Germline values: CDR1 SGHVS, CDR2 FQNEAQ. Trimming left V 4 bases short and J 8 bases short, with 20 bases between. The CDR3 consists of 15 residues. In nucleotides, the CDR3 is TGTGCCAGCAGCTCCCGGGATCCCTTCTTGGGCGGCTACACCTTC. Residues: CASSSRDPFLGGYTF.

In this sample, this clone turned up once. The V gene is TRBV18, the J gene TRBJ2-2; D possibly corresponds to TRBD1 (5 bases). V lost 2 bases to trimming and J lost 4 bases, with 14 bases between them. The CDR3 length is 16 residues. In germline, CDR1 is KGHSH, CDR2 LQKENI. Here the CDR3 reads CASSPAGFGSTGELFF. The CDR3 DNA reads TGTGCCAGCTCACCAGCAGGGTTTGGTTCCACCGGGGAGCTGTTTTTT.

The chain links TRBV29-1 to TRBJ1-5; 7 positions agree with TRBD1. Germline assignment: CDR1 SQVTM and CDR2 ANQGSEA. This CDR3 spans 12 amino acids. The V segment lost 5 bases and the J segment 5 bases; nucleotides outside the gene matches: 3. CDR3 bases: TGCAGCGTTCGGGACAGAGATCAGCCCCAGCATTTT. This gives the protein CSVRDRDQPQHF.